Below are 26 T cell receptor beta chains sequenced from a single sample in a study of T cell responses to AZD1222 COVID-19 vaccine. The assay was immunoSEQ multiplex PCR, and TCRdb's table has in-frame clones only and misses some. The data show 70,000 to 90,000 clones, around 86% seen once. Specimen: peripheral blood, collected 28 days after the second AZD1222 dose. The source of these receptors is an adult who received the AZD1222 COVID-19 vaccine.

V and J are TRBV7-2 and TRBJ1-2; D may be TRBD1 (5 bases). The CDR3 is made up of 14 amino acids. Deletions cut 1 base from V and 1 base from J, with 7 bases between. The germline V gene has CDR1 SGHTA and CDR2 FQGNSA. CDR3 in amino acids: CASSLGGSNYGYTF. The CDR3 DNA sequence: TGTGCCAGCAGCTTAGGGGGCAGTAACTATGGCTACACCTTC.

The gene calls are TRBV7-9 and TRBJ2-2; D may be TRBD1 (5 bases). V was pared by 1 base and J by 3 bases, with 9 bases between. The CDR3 is 15 residues long. Germline-derived CDR1 and CDR2 are SEHNR and FQNEAQ (reference sequence). CDR3: CASSLGRADTGELFF. CDR3 bases: TGTGCCAGCAGCTTAGGCAGGGCGGACACCGGGGAGCTGTTTTTT.

The rearrangement links TRBV15 to TRBJ2-1, with 9 bases aligning to TRBD2. The CDR3 runs to 15 residues. Germline V CDR1 and CDR2: LNHNV, YYDKDF (reference sequence). V was clipped by 1 base and J by 8 bases; unmatched bases: 6. Written as DNA, the CDR3 is TGTGCCACCAGCAGAGGTGGCGGGGGGGCCTATGAGCAGTTCTTC. This codes for CATSRGGGGAYEQFF.

V usage is TRBV9 and J usage is TRBJ2-1; unclear D gene. Trimming shortened V by 3 bases and J by 5 bases, and 15 bases separated the two germline ends. CDR3 size: 15 residues. The germline CDR1 and CDR2 sequences are SGDLS and YYNGEE. The CDR3: CASSERTAGHNEQFF. The CDR3 nucleotides are TGTGCCAGCAGCGAGAGGACCGCAGGCCACAATGAGCAGTTCTTC.

The chain uses TRBV30 and TRBJ2-6; TRBD1 is a possible D gene (5 bases). The germline V gene encodes CDR1 GTSNPN and CDR2 SVGIG (reference sequence). The ends were cut back, 5 bases at V and 2 bases at J, with 10 bases in the middle. The CDR3 spans 14 residues. This CDR3 reads CAWGKGTGANVLTF. CDR3 DNA sequence: TGTGCCTGGGGAAAGGGGACTGGGGCCAACGTCCTGACTTTC.

V gene TRBV5-6 combines with J gene TRBJ1-2; 7 nucleotides agree with TRBD1. The CDR3 runs 13 residues. Trimming at V came to 0 bases and at J to 6 bases, leaving 2 bases not matched to a gene. Germline loops: CDR1 SGHDT, CDR2 YYEEEE. The CDR3 spells CASSLGQGHGYTF. DNA for the CDR3: TGTGCCAGCAGCTTGGGACAGGGACATGGCTACACCTTC.

The chain has TRBV5-8 and TRBJ1-4; 7 bases are shared with TRBD1. CDR3 length: 13 amino acids. Germline values: CDR1 SGHTS, CDR2 YDEGEE. V gave up 4 bases and J gave up 15 bases; unmatched junction bases: 12. CDR3 region: CASSRAPDRLVFF. In DNA form, the CDR3 reads TGTGCCAGCAGCCGCGCACCGGACAGGCTCGTGTTTTTT. Full variable domain (remainder filled in from reference TRBV5-8 and TRBJ1-4): EAGVTQSPTHLIKTRGQQATLRCSPISGHTSVYWYQQALGLGLQFLLWYDEGEERNRGNFPPRFSGRQFPNYSSELNVNALELEDSALYLCASSRAPDRLVFFGSGTQLSVL.

The chain has TRBV5-4 and TRBJ1-6, with 7 nucleotides matching TRBD1. Trimming cost V 2 bases and J 6 bases; bases outside gene matches: 5. Germline V gives CDR1 SGHNT, CDR2 YYREEE (reference sequence). The CDR3 contains 15 residues. CDR3 DNA sequence: TGTGCCAGCAGCTTAAAGGGGGCGACTAATTCACCCCTCCACTTT. Translation gives CASSLKGATNSPLHF.

The gene calls are TRBV3-1 (or the pseudogene TRBV3-2) and TRBJ1-5; D is perhaps TRBD1 (5 bases). The CDR3 is made up of 20 amino acids. Between the trimmed V and J ends, which lost 0 bases and 3 bases, there was a span of 24 bases. Germline V gene data show CDR1 as LGHDT and CDR2 as YNNKEL (reference sequence). CDR3: CASSQDLPNPNRGHNQPQHF. CDR3 in DNA: TGTGCCAGCAGCCAAGATCTCCCGAACCCGAACCGGGGCCACAATCAGCCCCAGCATTTT.

This chain uses TRBV19 with TRBJ2-1, with D perhaps given as TRBD1 or TRBD2 (7 bases each). V was pared by 9 bases and J by 6 bases, with 15 bases between. CDR1 and CDR2 (germline): LNHDA, SQIVND (reference sequence). There are 13 residues in the CDR3. CDR3 sequence (DNA): TGTGCCAGCACGGGCAGGGGGGGCAATGAGCAGTTCTTC. Residues: CASTGRGGNEQFF.

J is TRBJ1-1 and V is TRBV6-2 or TRBV6-3; D unresolved. Germline V gene sequence: CDR1 MNHEY, CDR2 SVGEGT. The CDR3 contains 17 residues. V was shortened by 2 bases and J by 8 bases, with 24 bases between the two germline ends. The CDR3 loop reads CASSYPPRHIDLAEAFF. The CDR3 nucleotides are TGTGCCAGCAGTTACCCCCCCCGACACATAGATCTGGCCGAAGCTTTCTTT.

This sequence joins TRBV5-1 and TRBJ2-1, with 11 positions matching TRBD2. V was pared by 4 bases and J by 4 bases, with 7 bases of the junction left unmatched. The CDR3 consists of 16 residues. Per the germline V gene, CDR1 is SGHRS and CDR2 is YFSETQ. The CDR3 nucleotides are TGCGCCAGCAGCAATCTAGCGGGGGGTCAGTACAATGAGCAGTTCTTC. It specifies CASSNLAGGQYNEQFF.

The chain joins TRBV3-1 (or the pseudogene TRBV3-2) to TRBJ2-7; D gene uncertain. The CDR3 loop spans 14 amino acids. Germline V CDR1 and CDR2: LGHDT, YNNKEL (reference sequence). V was cut by 4 bases and J by 0 bases, with 10 bases left in between. DNA for the CDR3: TGTGCCAGCAGCCCGCTCCGGACCTCCTACGAGCAGTACTTC. Its protein product is CASSPLRTSYEQYF.

This sequence joins TRBV18 and TRBJ1-1; D call uncertain. The V and J ends lost 4 bases and 3 bases respectively, with 6 bases between them. This CDR3 has 12 residues. Germline CDR1 and CDR2: KGHSH and LQKENI. The CDR3 DNA follows: TGTGCCAGCTCACTAAGGGACACTGAAGCTTTCTTT. The encoded protein is CASSLRDTEAFF.

The chain recombines TRBV29-1 with TRBJ2-7; TRBD2 matches 7 bases. The CDR3 covers 12 residues. Germline CDR1 SQVTM, CDR2 ANQGSEA. Trimming removed 5 bases from V and 6 bases from J; junction bases left unmatched: 7. CDR3 residues: CSVPTSSGEQYF. DNA of the CDR3: TGCAGCGTTCCGACTAGCTCGGGCGAGCAGTACTTC.

Note on this clone: The junction departs from the called germline gene at one end, perhaps through a read error. The chain is built from TRBV16 and TRBJ1-5; no definite D call. Germline CDR1 and CDR2: KGHSY and FQNENV. The CDR3 runs to 14 residues. CDR3 region: CASSQGSSSQPQHF. The CDR3 DNA sequence: TGTGCCAGCAGCCAAGGGTCAAGCAGTCAGCCCCAGCATTTT.

CDR3 nucleotide sequence: TGTGCCAGCAGCTCTCGGGACAGCTACGAGCAGTACTTC. Protein product: CASSSRDSYEQYF. The rearrangement uses TRBV21-1 and TRBJ2-7; the table's D call of TRBD1 was not tested on the DNA. TRBV21-1 is a listed pseudogene. CDR3 size: 13 residues.

V and J are TRBV5-1 and TRBJ2-5; 7 nucleotides line up with TRBD1. The CDR3 runs to 15 residues. After removal of 3 bases from V and 0 bases from J, the junction contained 5 bases not matched to a gene. Per the germline V gene, CDR1 is SGHRS and CDR2 is YFSETQ. CDR3 in amino acids: CASSSPGQHQETQYF. CDR3 DNA: TGCGCCAGCAGCTCGCCGGGACAGCACCAAGAGACCCAGTACTTC.

This clone was observed a single time. The CDR3 here is CASSQRPGLEGTGELFF. The CDR3 DNA reads TGCGCCAGCAGCCAAAGACCGGGACTAGAAGGAACCGGGGAGCTGTTTTTT. This chain uses TRBV4-1 with TRBJ2-2, with TRBD2 matching 8 bases. The V and J ends lost 2 bases and 5 bases, in that order; junction bases with no gene match: 10. The germline V gene encodes CDR1 MGHRA and CDR2 YSYEKL. The CDR3 is made up of 17 amino acids.

The rearrangement uses TRBV27 and TRBJ2-1; no reliable D call. This CDR3 comprises 11 residues. Germline V gives CDR1 MNHEY, CDR2 SMNVEV (reference sequence). V shed 6 bases and J shed 13 bases, with 13 bases lying between them. The CDR3 DNA reads TGTGCCAGCAGACCACGAAGTCCTCAGTTCTTC. Protein: CASRPRSPQFF.

The CDR3 sequence is CAWSGGFTNGYTF. CDR3 nucleotide sequence: TGTGCCTGGAGTGGTGGCTTCACTAATGGCTACACCTTC. The rearrangement joins TRBV30 to TRBJ1-2; D unresolved. Trimming left V 1 base short and J 6 bases short, with 12 bases between. The germline CDR1 and CDR2 sequences are GTSNPN and SVGIG (reference sequence). This CDR3 spans 13 amino acids.

The chain carries TRBV11-1 and TRBJ2-1; D not resolved. The CDR3 spans 15 residues. Germline values: CDR1 SGHAT, CDR2 FQDESV (reference sequence). V lost 4 bases, J lost 0 bases, and 10 bases lay in between. The CDR3 DNA reads as TGTGCCAGCAGCTCGGGCTGGAGCTCCTACAATGAGCAGTTCTTC. Its translation is CASSSGWSSYNEQFF.

The V call is TRBV7-9, the J call TRBJ2-3, with TRBD2 identical over 7 bases. CDR1 and CDR2 (germline): SEHNR, FQNEAQ (reference sequence). The V gene end was trimmed by 5 bases and the J gene end by 5 bases; junction bases not matched to a gene: 7. This CDR3 is 14 amino acids long. CDR3 in DNA: TGTGCCAGCAGCCGTCGGGACTATCGAGATACGCAGTATTTT. Protein product: CASSRRDYRDTQYF.

The V and J genes are TRBV7-8 and TRBJ2-1; D uncertain. V lost 0 bases to trimming and J lost 0 bases, with 6 bases between them. The CDR3 runs to 15 residues. Germline V gene data show CDR1 as SGHVS and CDR2 as FQNEAQ. This chain's CDR3 is CASSLAGSSYNEQFF. In nucleotides, the CDR3 is TGTGCCAGCAGCTTAGCGGGTAGCTCCTACAATGAGCAGTTCTTC.

The CDR3 protein is CASSSLGGANTEAFF. CDR3 sequence (DNA): TGCGCCAGCAGCTCCCTCGGGGGCGCGAACACTGAAGCTTTCTTT. The chain couples TRBV5-1 to TRBJ1-1; tentatively, D is TRBD1 (6 bases). Germline-derived CDR1 and CDR2 are SGHRS and YFSETQ. CDR3 length: 15 amino acids. Trimming cost V 3 bases and J 1 base, with 13 bases left between them.

This clone was found once. The genes are TRBV28 and TRBJ1-1; D is possibly TRBD1 (5 bases). V lost 6 bases and J lost 7, with 18 bases in between. This CDR3 is built from 14 residues. Germline V gene data show CDR1 as MDHEN and CDR2 as SYDVKM. The CDR3 loop is CASRSRAAGNEAFF. In nucleotides, the CDR3 is TGTGCCAGCAGGTCCAGGGCCGCAGGAAATGAAGCTTTCTTT. Using reference TRBV28 and TRBJ1-1 for the parts outside the CDR3, the full variable domain is DVKVTQSSRYLVKRTGEKVFLECVQDMDHENMFWYRQDPGLGLRLIYFSYDVKMKEKGDIPEGYSVSREKKERFSLILESASTNQTSMYLCASRSRAAGNEAFFGQGTRLTVV.